These 7 T cell receptor beta chains were sequenced from one sample in a study of regulatory T cells in long-lasting Graves disease. The TCR beta library used iRepertoire HTBI primers with Arm-PCR amplification of CDR3. MiXCR, run by TCRdb on the multiplex PCR reads, gives a single entry per CDR3 protein. The data show 520,000 or so distinct CDR3 sequences, approximately 12% seen once. Time point meaning: newly diagnosed GD, antithyroid drugs for less than 3 months. Extracted RNA from PBMCs served as the source of the TCR library. These data also featured in a second study, about T cells in Graves' hyperthyroidism and ophthalmopathy.

The input for sequencing was peripheral blood mononuclear cells (PBMCs), taken at new diagnosis, from a patient treated with antithyroid drugs. Receptors originate from a woman aged 30 to 39 with Graves disease.

The chain employs TRBV15 and TRBJ2-5, with D hard to call. Trimming removed 2 bases from V and 5 bases from J, with 15 bases in between. There are 15 residues in the CDR3. In germline, CDR1 is LNHNV, CDR2 YYDKDF (reference sequence). DNA for the CDR3: TGTGCCACCAGCAGACCTGGTTCCTCCGGGGAGACCCAGTACTTC. Amino acids: CATSRPGSSGETQYF.

This clonotype has a count of ten or more. The V gene is TRBV2, the J gene TRBJ2-7; D possibly corresponds to TRBD2 (6 bases). V was clipped by 8 bases and J by 2 bases, with 13 bases between them. Germline V gene sequence: CDR1 SNHLY, CDR2 FYNNEI. This CDR3 contains 13 residues. This CDR3 is CASGGVVAYEQYF. The CDR3 coding sequence is TGTGCCAGCGGAGGGGTAGTCGCCTACGAGCAGTACTTC.

This clonotype was detected only a few times. This chain connects TRBV7-9 to TRBJ2-3; D perhaps matches TRBD1 (6 bases). The CDR3 is 15 residues long. Trimming shortened V by 5 bases and J by 0 bases, and 12 bases separated the two germline ends. In germline, CDR1 is SEHNR, CDR2 FQNEAQ (reference sequence). The CDR3 coding sequence is TGTGCCAGCAGCCCTCAGGGGATTAGCACAGATACGCAGTATTTT. This encodes CASSPQGISTDTQYF. The full variable domain, in which reference TRBV7-9 and TRBJ2-3 provide the parts outside the CDR3, is DTGVSQNPRHKITKRGQNVTFRCDPISEHNRLYWYRQTLGQGPEFLTYFQNEAQLEKSRLLSDRFSAERPKGSFSTLEIQRTEQGDSAMYLCASSPQGISTDTQYFGPGTRLTVL.

Many counts were recorded for this clonotype. V is TRBV20-1 and J is TRBJ2-1, with D tentatively TRBD2 (6 bases). The CDR3 covers 15 residues. The germline V and J ends were trimmed by 0 bases and 8 bases, with 17 bases remaining between them. Germline CDR1 and CDR2: DFQATT and SNEGSKA (reference sequence). The DNA of the CDR3 is TGCAGTGCTAGAGATAGCGCGGGAACTGGCGATGAGCAGTTCTTC. Amino acids: CSARDSAGTGDEQFF.

The chain links TRBV9 to TRBJ2-1; no clear D gene. The CDR3 has 15 residues. Germline CDR1 is SGDLS and CDR2 is YYNGEE. The V end lost 4 bases, the J end lost 2 bases, and 13 bases lay between the germline ends. The CDR3 sequence is CASSQQGLTYNEQFF. CDR3 bases: TGTGCCAGCAGCCAACAAGGGCTTACCTACAATGAGCAGTTCTTC.

This chain connects TRBV11-1 to TRBJ1-1, with TRBD1 as a possible D gene (6 bases). This CDR3 is 15 amino acids long. Looked up from germline, CDR1 is SGHAT and CDR2 is FQDESV (reference sequence). Trimming removed 5 bases from V and 1 base from J, with 14 bases in between. The CDR3 DNA reads TGTGCCAGCAGCCAAGATGGGGGCACGAACACTGAAGCTTTCTTT. It translates to CASSQDGGTNTEAFF.

This clonotype was recorded many times. This chain uses TRBV24-1 with TRBJ2-1; 8 nucleotides agree with TRBD1. The germline CDR1 and CDR2 sequences are KGHDR and SFDVKD. V was pared by 5 bases and J by 6 bases, with 8 bases of the junction left unmatched. CDR3 length: 15 amino acids. The CDR3 here is CATSALLGTGNEQFF. Here the CDR3 DNA reads TGTGCCACCAGTGCCCTTCTCGGGACAGGCAATGAGCAGTTCTTC.